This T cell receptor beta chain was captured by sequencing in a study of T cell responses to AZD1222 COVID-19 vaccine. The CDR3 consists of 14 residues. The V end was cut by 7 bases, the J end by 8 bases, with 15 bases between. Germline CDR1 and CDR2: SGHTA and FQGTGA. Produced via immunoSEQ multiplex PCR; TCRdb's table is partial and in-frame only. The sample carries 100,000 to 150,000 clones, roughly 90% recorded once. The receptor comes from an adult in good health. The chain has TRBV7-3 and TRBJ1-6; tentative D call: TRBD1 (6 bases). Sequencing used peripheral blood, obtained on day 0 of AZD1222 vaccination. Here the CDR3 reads CASKAQGLHSPLHF. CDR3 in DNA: TGTGCCAGCAAAGCGCAGGGGTTGCATTCACCCCTCCACTTT.